The 18 T cell receptor beta chains presented below share a single source sample, sequenced in a study of spatial heterogeneity in lung cancer. TCRdb re-derived calls from the 5' RACE reads in MiXCR, one entry per CDR3 protein. The sample has approximately 49,000 distinct CDR3 sequences, roughly 5% seen once. Time point specified: sample taken at primary tumor resection. This sample comprised PBMCs, obtained at surgery. These receptors all stem from a male donor with early-stage non-small cell lung cancer.

The chain employs TRBV20-1 and TRBJ1-1; D ambiguous. There are 12 residues in the CDR3. Germline loops: CDR1 DFQATT, CDR2 SNEGSKA (reference sequence). Trimming stripped 0 bases from V and 7 bases from J, with 9 bases between. The CDR3 nucleotides are TGCAGTGCTAGAGATACTGTAGGTGAAGCTTTCTTT. Its translation: CSARDTVGEAFF.

This clonotype was found many times. This chain connects TRBV2 to TRBJ1-2; D perhaps matches TRBD1 (5 bases). Germline CDR1 and CDR2: SNHLY and FYNNEI. This CDR3 is built from 13 residues. V lost 6 bases and J 8 bases, leaving 16 bases between the germline ends. The CDR3: CASSLGPPKGYTF. CDR3 nucleotides: TGTGCCAGCAGCTTGGGACCGCCTAAAGGCTACACCTTC. The variable domain in full, completed from reference TRBV2 and TRBJ1-2, reads EPEVTQTPSHQVTQMGQEVILRCVPISNHLYFYWYRQILGQKVEFLVSFYNNEISEKSEIFDDQFSVERPDGSNFTLKIRSTKLEDSAMYFCASSLGPPKGYTFGSGTRLTVV.

This clonotype occurred many times. The chain combines TRBV28 with TRBJ2-1, with D unclear. Germline-derived CDR1 and CDR2 are MDHEN and SYDVKM. Trimming stripped 4 bases from V and 0 bases from J, with 13 bases between. The CDR3 contains 16 residues. CDR3 in amino acids: CASSSTSSSSYNEQFF. The CDR3 coding sequence is TGTGCCAGCAGTTCTACCTCTAGTAGCTCCTACAATGAGCAGTTCTTC.

This clonotype was seen many times. V gene TRBV5-4 combines with J gene TRBJ2-1; a possible D gene is TRBD2 (5 bases). This CDR3 contains 16 residues. V shed 3 bases and J shed 6 bases, with 19 bases lying between them. The V gene's germline CDR1 is SGHNT and CDR2 YYREEE (reference sequence). The CDR3 loop reads CASSSDGLRAGNEQFF. In nucleotides, the CDR3 is TGTGCCAGCAGCTCCGACGGACTTCGGGCGGGCAATGAGCAGTTCTTC.

This clonotype was observed at least ten times. The chain recombines TRBV20-1 with TRBJ2-7; TRBD2 matches at 13 bases. V gave up 6 bases and J gave up 3 bases; unmatched junction bases: 5. CDR3 size: 14 residues. CDR1 is DFQATT and CDR2 is SNEGSKA in the germline V gene (reference sequence). Written as DNA, the CDR3 is TGCAGTGCCAAGGGACTAGCGGGAAACTACGAGCAGTACTTC. It codes for CSAKGLAGNYEQYF.

This clonotype was seen at least ten times. The chain uses TRBV4-2 and TRBJ2-1; TRBD1 agrees at 8 bases. In germline, CDR1 is LGHNA, CDR2 YNFKEQ. This CDR3 is built from 13 residues. Trimming at V came to 5 bases and at J to 8 bases, leaving 5 bases not matched to a gene. The CDR3 is CASSGQGFDEQFF. The CDR3, as DNA: TGTGCCAGCAGCGGACAGGGTTTCGATGAGCAGTTCTTC.

This clonotype has at least ten counts. The CDR3 region has the DNA TGTGCCAGCAGCTTCGGACTAGCGGGAGTATCTGACATTCAGTACTTC. As protein: CASSFGLAGVSDIQYF. The chain carries TRBV7-2 and TRBJ2-4; TRBD2 matches at 13 bases. Germline CDR1 and CDR2: SGHTA and FQGNSA. The CDR3 consists of 16 residues. The junction had 7 bases not matched to a gene; V was cut back by 3 bases and J by 8 bases.

This clonotype was seen repeatedly, ten times or more. The J gene is TRBJ2-2, the V gene TRBV19; 7 bases match TRBD1. The V segment lost 4 bases and the J segment 1 base; nucleotides outside the gene matches: 18. Germline CDR1 LNHDA, CDR2 SQIVND (reference sequence). The CDR3 is 20 residues long. CDR3 DNA: TGTGCCAGTAGTACAACCCCTGGGGCAAGGGGGCCTCAGAACACCGGGGAGCTGTTTTTT. This translates into CASSTTPGARGPQNTGELFF.

The gene calls are TRBV2 and TRBJ2-7; D is uncertain. CDR1 and CDR2 from the germline V gene are SNHLY and FYNNEI. The ends were cut back, 0 bases at V and 3 bases at J, with 3 bases in the middle. The CDR3 loop spans 12 amino acids. CDR3: CASSEANYEQYF. DNA of the CDR3: TGTGCCAGCAGTGAAGCGAACTACGAGCAGTACTTC.

This clonotype was picked up many times. The chain is built from TRBV19 and TRBJ2-2; no firm D call. Germline CDR1 LNHDA, CDR2 SQIVND (reference sequence). The CDR3 is 17 residues long. Trimming removed 6 bases at V and 1 base at J, with 18 bases between. CDR3 in DNA: TGTGCCAGTAGGACCTCCGGGTCAAAATGGAACACCGGGGAGCTGTTTTTT. It translates to CASRTSGSKWNTGELFF.

This clonotype was seen repeatedly, ten times or more. The genes are TRBV20-1 and TRBJ1-4; possibly TRBD1 for D (6 bases). Germline V CDR1 and CDR2: DFQATT, SNEGSKA (reference sequence). This CDR3 has 13 residues. The CDR3 DNA is TGCAGCGTCCCAGGGGAGCGAGATGAAAAACTGTTTTTT. Translation: CSVPGERDEKLFF.

The table lists this clonotype with many counts. The chain couples TRBV6-6 to TRBJ2-1, with 7 bases matching TRBD2. V shed 4 bases and J 9 bases; nucleotides not matched to a gene: 6. This CDR3 comprises 13 residues. Germline V gene data show CDR1 as MNHNY and CDR2 as SVGAGI (reference sequence). CDR3 amino acids: CASSSVSSGEQFF. The CDR3 region has the DNA TGTGCCAGCAGTTCCGTCTCTAGCGGTGAGCAGTTCTTC.

This clonotype showed up many times. The chain has TRBV10-3 and TRBJ2-5; D not certain. V gave up 2 bases and J gave up 7 bases, with 20 bases separating them. The CDR3 totals 16 residues. From germline, CDR1 is ENHRY and CDR2 SYGVKD. CDR3 region: CAISEMSLTSLGTQYF. CDR3 sequence (DNA): TGTGCCATCAGTGAGATGAGCCTGACCTCCTTAGGGACCCAGTACTTC.

The table lists this clonotype with many counts. The rearrangement links TRBV7-2 to TRBJ2-1, with 9 nucleotides matching TRBD2. The CDR3 has 16 residues. Germline CDR1 and CDR2: SGHTA and FQGNSA. Unmatched junction bases numbered 10, after V lost 3 bases and J lost 7 bases. This chain's CDR3 is CASSFFSAGGQNEQFF. The CDR3 DNA follows: TGTGCCAGCAGCTTCTTCTCTGCGGGAGGGCAGAATGAGCAGTTCTTC.

This chain connects TRBV9 to TRBJ2-6, with D unresolved. The CDR3 runs to 15 residues. The germline V and J ends were trimmed by 4 bases and 4 bases, with 12 bases remaining between them. The germline CDR1 and CDR2 sequences are SGDLS and YYNGEE. As DNA, the CDR3 is TGTGCCAGCAGCCCCGGTCCTCTGGGGGCCAACGTCCTGACTTTC. As protein: CASSPGPLGANVLTF.

A word on this clonotype: One end of the junction is discordant with germline, which a read error may explain. The chain joins TRBV9 to TRBJ2-3; D gene unclear. The germline V gene encodes CDR1 SGDLS and CDR2 YYNGEE. CDR3 length: 13 amino acids. The CDR3 loop reads CASSVSSTDTQYF. The DNA of the CDR3 is TGTGCCAGCAGCGTATCCAGCACCGATACGCAGTATTTT.

The sample holds many counts of this clonotype. The CDR3 here is CASSGGGLSTAYNEQFF. Written as DNA, the CDR3 is TGTGCCAGCAGTGGGGGAGGTTTATCGACGGCCTACAATGAGCAGTTCTTC. V gene TRBV7-9 combines with J gene TRBJ2-1; perhaps TRBD2 as D (6 bases). Germline loops: CDR1 SEHNR, CDR2 FQNEAQ (reference sequence). Trimming took off 6 bases at V and 2 bases at J, with 20 bases between the two ends. The CDR3 extends over 17 amino acids.

This clonotype was recorded at least ten times. This chain connects TRBV12-5 to TRBJ2-2; possible D gene TRBD1, 6 bases. This CDR3 has 14 residues. The V gene lost 3 bases and the J gene lost 6 bases, with 11 bases spanning the gap. Looked up from germline, CDR1 is LGHNT and CDR2 is FRNRAP. The CDR3 DNA follows: TGTGCTAGTGGTTTCTTAGGACAGTCCGGGGAGCTGTTTTTT. Translated, it gives CASGFLGQSGELFF.